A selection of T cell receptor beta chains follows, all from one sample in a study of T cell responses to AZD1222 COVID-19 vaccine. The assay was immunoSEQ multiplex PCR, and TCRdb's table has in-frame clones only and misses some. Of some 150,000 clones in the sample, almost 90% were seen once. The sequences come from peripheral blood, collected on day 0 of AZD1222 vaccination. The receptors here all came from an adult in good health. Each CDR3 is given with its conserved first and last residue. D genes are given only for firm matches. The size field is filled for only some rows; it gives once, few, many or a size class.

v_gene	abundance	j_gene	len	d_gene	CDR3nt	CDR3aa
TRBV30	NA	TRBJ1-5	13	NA	TGTGCCTGGAGTAATAAAGGGGTTCAGCCCCAGCATTTT	CAWSNKGVQPQHF
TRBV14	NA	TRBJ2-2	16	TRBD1	TGTGCCAGCAGCCAAGCGGGGACAGTCGATGCCGGGGAGCTGTTTTTT	CASSQAGTVDAGELFF
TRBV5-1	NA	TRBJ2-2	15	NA	TGCGCCAGCAGCTTTTCCTTGTCGAACACCGGGGAGCTGTTTTTT	CASSFSLSNTGELFF
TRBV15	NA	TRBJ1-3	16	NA	TGTGCCACCAGCAGAGATCTCCAGGGTTCTGGAAACACCATATATTTT	CATSRDLQGSGNTIYF
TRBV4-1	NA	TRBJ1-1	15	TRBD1	TGCGCCAGCAGCCAAGATGTGGACAGGGCCACTGAAGCTTTCTTT	CASSQDVDRATEAFF
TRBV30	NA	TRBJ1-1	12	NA	TGTGCCTGGGACAGCATGAACACTGAAGCTTTCTTT	CAWDSMNTEAFF
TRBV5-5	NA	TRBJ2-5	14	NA	TGTGCCAGCAACTTCGGGGGGCCTGGGGAGACCCAGTACTTC	CASNFGGPGETQYF
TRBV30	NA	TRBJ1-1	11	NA	TGTGCCTGGAGACTAGACACTGAAGCTTTCTTT	CAWRLDTEAFF
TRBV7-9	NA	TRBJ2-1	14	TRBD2	TGTGCCAGCGTCTTAGCGGGGAGCCCCAATGAGCAGTTCTTC	CASVLAGSPNEQFF
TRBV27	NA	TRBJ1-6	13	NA	TGTGCCAGCAGTTTATCGAGTAGGATAGCCCTCCACTTT	CASSLSSRIALHF
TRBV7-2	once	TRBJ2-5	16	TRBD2	TGTGCCAGCAGCAACCCGGGACTAGCGGGGCGGGAGACCCAGTACTTC	CASSNPGLAGRETQYF
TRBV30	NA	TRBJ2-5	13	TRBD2	TGTGCCTGGTCTACCGGGACTAAAGAGACCCAGTACTTC	CAWSTGTKETQYF
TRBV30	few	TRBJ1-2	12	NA	TGTGCCTGGAGCGCGCTCGGGTATGGCTACACCTTC	CAWSALGYGYTF
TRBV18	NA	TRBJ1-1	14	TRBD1	TGTGCCAGCTCACCAATGGACAGGGACACTGAAGCTTTCTTT	CASSPMDRDTEAFF
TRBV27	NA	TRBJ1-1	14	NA	TGTGCCAGCAGTTGGGGGACTGGGAACACTGAAGCTTTCTTT	CASSWGTGNTEAFF
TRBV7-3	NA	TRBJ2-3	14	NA	TGTGCCAGCAAAGTAGCGGCGAGCACAGATACGCAGTATTTT	CASKVAASTDTQYF
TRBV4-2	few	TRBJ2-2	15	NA	TGTGCCAGCAGCCAAGAGGAGGGGAGCACCGGGGAGCTGTTTTTT	CASSQEEGSTGELFF
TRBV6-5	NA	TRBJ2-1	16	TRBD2	TGTGCCAGCAGTTTTATTACTAGCGGGAGGGCCCATGAGCAGTTCTTC	CASSFITSGRAHEQFF
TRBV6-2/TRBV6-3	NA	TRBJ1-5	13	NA	TGTGCCAGCAGTTTCGTGGGGGCCAGACCCCAGCATTTT	CASSFVGARPQHF
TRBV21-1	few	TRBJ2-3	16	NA	TGTGCCAGCAGCAAAACCCCTGGCAGGGCCGCAGATACGCAGTATTTT	CASSKTPGRAADTQYF
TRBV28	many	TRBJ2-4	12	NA	TGTGCCAGCAGTTCGGTTCTAAACATTCAGTACTTC	CASSSVLNIQYF
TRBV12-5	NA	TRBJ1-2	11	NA	TGTGCTAGTGGTGGGCCCTATGGCTACACCTTC	CASGGPYGYTF
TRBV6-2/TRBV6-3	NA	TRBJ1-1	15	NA	TGTGCCAGCAGTTACGTCCAGGGGCTACGGACTGAAGCTTTCTTT	CASSYVQGLRTEAFF
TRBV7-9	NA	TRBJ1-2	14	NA	TGTGCCAGCAGCTCCCCTGTGGGGGGGTATGGCTACACCTTC	CASSSPVGGYGYTF
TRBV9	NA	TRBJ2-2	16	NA	TGTGCCAGCAGCCCTCAGACAGAGGGGAACACCGGGGAGCTGTTTTTT	CASSPQTEGNTGELFF
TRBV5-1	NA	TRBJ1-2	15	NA	TGCGCCAGCAGCTTGTTCGGCGAAACTAACTATGGCTACACCTTC	CASSLFGETNYGYTF
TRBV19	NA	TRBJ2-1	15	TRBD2	TGTGCCAGTAGAGACACCGGGACTAGCAACAATGAGCAGTTCTTC	CASRDTGTSNNEQFF
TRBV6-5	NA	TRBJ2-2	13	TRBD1	TGTGCCAGCCGTACAGGGGGTCTGAGTGAGCTGTTTTTT	CASRTGGLSELFF
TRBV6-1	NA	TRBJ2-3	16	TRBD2	TGTGCCAGCAGTGAGGGAGTAGCGGGAGGCACAGATACGCAGTATTTT	CASSEGVAGGTDTQYF
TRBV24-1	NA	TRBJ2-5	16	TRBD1	TGTGCCACCAGTGGAACCGGGACAGGGGACGGAGAGACCCAGTACTTC	CATSGTGTGDGETQYF
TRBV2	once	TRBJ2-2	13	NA	TGTGCCAGCAGTACCGAAATCACCGGGGAGCTGTTTTTT	CASSTEITGELFF
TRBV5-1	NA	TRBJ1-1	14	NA	TGCGCCAGCAGCTTGGCCAAAGGGAACACTGAAGCTTTCTTT	CASSLAKGNTEAFF
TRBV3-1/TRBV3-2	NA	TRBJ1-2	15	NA	TGTGCCAGCAGCCGCCTTGGCAGGGGCGACTATGGCTACACCTTC	CASSRLGRGDYGYTF
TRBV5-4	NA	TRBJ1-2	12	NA	TGTGCCAGCAGCTTGGTACCAGGGGCCTACACCTTC	CASSLVPGAYTF
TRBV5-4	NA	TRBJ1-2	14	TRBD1	TGTGCCAGCAGCTCCGGGACAGGGGTGTATGGCTACACCTTC	CASSSGTGVYGYTF
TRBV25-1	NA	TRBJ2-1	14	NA	TGTGCCAGCAGTGAGTGGACAGCCTACAATGAGCAGTTCTTC	CASSEWTAYNEQFF
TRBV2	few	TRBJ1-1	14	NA	TGTGCCAGCAGTGAGGGCAGGACGTACACTGAAGCTTTCTTT	CASSEGRTYTEAFF
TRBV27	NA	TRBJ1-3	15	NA	TGTGCCAGCAGTTTATCGTGGGTGAGGGGAAACACCATATATTTT	CASSLSWVRGNTIYF
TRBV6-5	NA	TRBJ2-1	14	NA	TGTGCCAGCAGTTACCTAGGACGGTACAATGAGCAGTTCTTC	CASSYLGRYNEQFF
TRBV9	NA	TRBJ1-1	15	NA	TGTGCCAGCGCACGCGGGTCCCTAATGAACACTGAAGCTTTCTTT	CASARGSLMNTEAFF
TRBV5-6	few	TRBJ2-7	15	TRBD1	TGTGCCAGCAGCAGGAGACAGGGGCAAGGGGGTGAGCAGTACTTC	CASSRRQGQGGEQYF
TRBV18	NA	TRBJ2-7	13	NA	TGTGCCAGCTCACCAGATGTGCAGGGGAAGCAGTACTTC	CASSPDVQGKQYF
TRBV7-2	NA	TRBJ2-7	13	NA	TGTGCCAGCAGCTTGGGGGTTACCTACGAGCAGTACTTC	CASSLGVTYEQYF
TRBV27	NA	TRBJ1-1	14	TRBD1	TGTGCCAGCAGTTCACAGACAGGGGGCACTGAAGCTTTCTTT	CASSSQTGGTEAFF
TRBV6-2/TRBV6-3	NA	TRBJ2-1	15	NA	TGTGCCAGCAGTTACTTTTCGGCGGGATACAATGAGCAGTTCTTC	CASSYFSAGYNEQFF
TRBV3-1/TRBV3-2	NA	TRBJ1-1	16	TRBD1	TGTGCCAGCAGTTCAACAGGGGGCGGATTGGACACTGAAGCTTTCTTT	CASSSTGGGLDTEAFF
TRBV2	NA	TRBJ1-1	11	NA	TGTGCCAGCCTTGACAGATCTGAAGCTTTCTTT	CASLDRSEAFF
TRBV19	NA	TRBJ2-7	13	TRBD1	TGTGCCAGCCCGGGACAGATCTTCTACGAGCAGTACTTC	CASPGQIFYEQYF